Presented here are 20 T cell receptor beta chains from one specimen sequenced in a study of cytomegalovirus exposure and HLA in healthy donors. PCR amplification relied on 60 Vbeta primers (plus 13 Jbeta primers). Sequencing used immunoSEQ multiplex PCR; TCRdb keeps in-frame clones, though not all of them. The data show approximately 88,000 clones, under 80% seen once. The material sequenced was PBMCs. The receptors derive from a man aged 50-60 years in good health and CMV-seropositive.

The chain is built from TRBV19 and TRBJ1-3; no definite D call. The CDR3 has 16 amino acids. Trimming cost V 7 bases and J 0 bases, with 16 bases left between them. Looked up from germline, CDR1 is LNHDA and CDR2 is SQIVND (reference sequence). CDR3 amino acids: CASTTYWRDSGNTIYF. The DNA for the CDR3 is TGTGCCAGTACCACATACTGGCGGGACTCTGGAAACACCATATATTTT.

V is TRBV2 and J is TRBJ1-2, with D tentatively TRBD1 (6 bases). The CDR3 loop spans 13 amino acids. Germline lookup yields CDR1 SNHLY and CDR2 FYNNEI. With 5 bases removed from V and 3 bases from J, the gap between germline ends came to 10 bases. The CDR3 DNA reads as TGTGCCAGCAGTCTCAGGGGCGACTATGGCTACACCTTC. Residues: CASSLRGDYGYTF.

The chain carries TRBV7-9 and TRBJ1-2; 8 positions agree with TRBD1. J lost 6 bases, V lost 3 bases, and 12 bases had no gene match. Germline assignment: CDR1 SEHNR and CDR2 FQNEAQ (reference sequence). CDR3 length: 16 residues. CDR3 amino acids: CASSFRTGQSGDGYTF. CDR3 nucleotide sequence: TGTGCCAGCAGCTTCCGGACAGGGCAGTCTGGAGATGGCTACACCTTC.

The CDR3 region is CASSEAGADEQFF. The CDR3 bases are TGTGCCAGCAGTGAAGCGGGGGCGGATGAGCAGTTCTTC. The genes are TRBV2 and TRBJ2-1, with a possible D match to TRBD1 (6 bases). The CDR3 consists of 13 residues. The germline V gene encodes CDR1 SNHLY and CDR2 FYNNEI. Trimming stripped 0 bases from V and 8 bases from J, with 8 bases between.

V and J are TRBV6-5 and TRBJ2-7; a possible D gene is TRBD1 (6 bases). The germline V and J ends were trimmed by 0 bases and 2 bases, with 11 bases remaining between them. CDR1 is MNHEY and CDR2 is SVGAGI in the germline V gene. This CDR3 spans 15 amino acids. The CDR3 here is CASSYSGAGAYEQYF. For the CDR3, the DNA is TGTGCCAGCAGTTACTCCGGGGCAGGGGCCTACGAGCAGTACTTC.

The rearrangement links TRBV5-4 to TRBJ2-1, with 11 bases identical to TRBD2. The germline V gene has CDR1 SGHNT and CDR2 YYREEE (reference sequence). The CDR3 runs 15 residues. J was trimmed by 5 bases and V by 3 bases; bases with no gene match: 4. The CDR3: CASSWGTSGNNEQFF. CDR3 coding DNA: TGTGCCAGCAGCTGGGGGACTAGCGGTAACAATGAGCAGTTCTTC.

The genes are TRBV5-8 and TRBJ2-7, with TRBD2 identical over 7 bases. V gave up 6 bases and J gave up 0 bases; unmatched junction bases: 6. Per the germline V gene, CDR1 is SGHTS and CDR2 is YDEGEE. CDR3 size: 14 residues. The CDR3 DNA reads TGTGCCAGCAATTTAGCGGGTGACTCCTACGAGCAGTACTTC. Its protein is CASNLAGDSYEQYF. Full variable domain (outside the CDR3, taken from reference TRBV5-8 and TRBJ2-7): EAGVTQSPTHLIKTRGQQATLRCSPISGHTSVYWYQQALGLGLQFLLWYDEGEERNRGNFPPRFSGRQFPNYSSELNVNALELEDSALYLCASNLAGDSYEQYFGPGTRLTVT.

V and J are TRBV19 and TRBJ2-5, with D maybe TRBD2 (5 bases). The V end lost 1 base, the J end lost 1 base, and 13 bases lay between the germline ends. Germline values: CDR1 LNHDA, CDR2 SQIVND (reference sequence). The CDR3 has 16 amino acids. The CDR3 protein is CASSIGGGGLQETQYF. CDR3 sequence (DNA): TGTGCCAGTAGTATAGGTGGCGGAGGCCTCCAAGAGACCCAGTACTTC.

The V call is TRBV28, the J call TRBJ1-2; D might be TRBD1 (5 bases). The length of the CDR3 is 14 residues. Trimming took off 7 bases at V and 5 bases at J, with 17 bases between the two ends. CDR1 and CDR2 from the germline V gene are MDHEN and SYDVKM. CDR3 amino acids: CASTSVDRVYGYTF. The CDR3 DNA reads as TGTGCCAGCACTAGCGTCGACAGAGTTTATGGCTACACCTTC.

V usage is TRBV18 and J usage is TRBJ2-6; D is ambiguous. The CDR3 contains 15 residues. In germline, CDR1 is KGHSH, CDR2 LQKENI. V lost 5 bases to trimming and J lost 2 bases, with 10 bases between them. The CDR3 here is CASSAFRAGANVLTF. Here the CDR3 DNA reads TGTGCCAGCTCAGCTTTTCGAGCTGGGGCCAACGTCCTGACTTTC.

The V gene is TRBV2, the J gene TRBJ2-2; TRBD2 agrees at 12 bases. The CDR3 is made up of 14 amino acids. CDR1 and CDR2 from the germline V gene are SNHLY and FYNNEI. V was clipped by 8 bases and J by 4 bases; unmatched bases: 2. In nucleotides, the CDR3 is TGTGCCAGCCAGACTAGCGGGGGCACCGGGGAGCTGTTTTTT. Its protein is CASQTSGGTGELFF.

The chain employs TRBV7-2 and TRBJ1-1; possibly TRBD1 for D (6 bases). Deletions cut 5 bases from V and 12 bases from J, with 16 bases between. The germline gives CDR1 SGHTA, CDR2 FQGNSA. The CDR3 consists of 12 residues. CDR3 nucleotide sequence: TGTGCCAGCAGCACTGGGGGCAAGGTAACTTTCTTT. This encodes CASSTGGKVTFF.

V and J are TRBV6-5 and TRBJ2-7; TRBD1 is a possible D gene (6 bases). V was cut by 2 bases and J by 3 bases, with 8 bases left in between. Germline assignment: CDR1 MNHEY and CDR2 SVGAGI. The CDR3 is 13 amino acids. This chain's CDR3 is CASSYPDSYEQYF. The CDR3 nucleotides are TGTGCCAGCAGTTACCCGGACAGCTACGAGCAGTACTTC.

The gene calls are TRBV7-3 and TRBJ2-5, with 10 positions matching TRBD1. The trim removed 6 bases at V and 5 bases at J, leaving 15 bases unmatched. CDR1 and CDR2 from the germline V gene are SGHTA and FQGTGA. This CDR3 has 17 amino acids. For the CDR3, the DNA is TGTGCCAGCAGGGCAACGACAGGGGGCGGCGGATCGGAGACCCAGTACTTC. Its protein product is CASRATTGGGGSETQYF.

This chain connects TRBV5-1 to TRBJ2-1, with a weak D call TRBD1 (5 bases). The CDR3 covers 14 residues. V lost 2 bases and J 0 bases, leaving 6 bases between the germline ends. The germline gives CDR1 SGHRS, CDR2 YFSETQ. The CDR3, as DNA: TGCGCCAGCAGCTTAGGGGACTCCTACAATGAGCAGTTCTTC. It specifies CASSLGDSYNEQFF.

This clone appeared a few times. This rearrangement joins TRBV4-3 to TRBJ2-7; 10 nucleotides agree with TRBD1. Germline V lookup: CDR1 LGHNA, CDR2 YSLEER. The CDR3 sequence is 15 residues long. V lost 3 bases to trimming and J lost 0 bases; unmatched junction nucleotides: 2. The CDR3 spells CASSQGTGDSYEQYF. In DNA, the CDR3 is TGCGCCAGCAGCCAGGGGACAGGGGACTCCTACGAGCAGTACTTC.

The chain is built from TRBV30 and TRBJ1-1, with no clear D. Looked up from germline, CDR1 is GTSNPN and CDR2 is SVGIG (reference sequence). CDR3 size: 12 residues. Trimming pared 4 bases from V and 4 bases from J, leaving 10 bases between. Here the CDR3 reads CAWMVGATEAFF. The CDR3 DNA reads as TGTGCCTGGATGGTGGGCGCCACTGAAGCTTTCTTT.

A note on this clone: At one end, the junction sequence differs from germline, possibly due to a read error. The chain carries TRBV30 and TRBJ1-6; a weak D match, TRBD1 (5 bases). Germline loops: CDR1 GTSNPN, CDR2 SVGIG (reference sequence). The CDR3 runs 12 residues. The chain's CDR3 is CAWSVPGSPKNF. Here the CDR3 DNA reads TGTGCCTGGAGTGTACCAGGGTCGCCAAAAAACTTT.

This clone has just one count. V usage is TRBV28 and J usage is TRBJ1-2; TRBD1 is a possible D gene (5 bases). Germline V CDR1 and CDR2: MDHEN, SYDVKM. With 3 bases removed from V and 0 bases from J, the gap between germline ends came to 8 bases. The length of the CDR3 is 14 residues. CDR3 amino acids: CASSLGLANYGYTF. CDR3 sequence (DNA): TGTGCCAGCAGTTTGGGGCTAGCTAACTATGGCTACACCTTC.

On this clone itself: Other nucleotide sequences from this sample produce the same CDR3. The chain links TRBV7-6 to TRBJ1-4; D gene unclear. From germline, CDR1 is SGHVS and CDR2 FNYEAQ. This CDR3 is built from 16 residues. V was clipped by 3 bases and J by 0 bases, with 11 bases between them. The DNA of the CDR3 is TGTGCCAGCAGCTTGGCGGTCGCAGCAACTAATGAAAAACTGTTTTTT. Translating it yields CASSLAVAATNEKLFF.